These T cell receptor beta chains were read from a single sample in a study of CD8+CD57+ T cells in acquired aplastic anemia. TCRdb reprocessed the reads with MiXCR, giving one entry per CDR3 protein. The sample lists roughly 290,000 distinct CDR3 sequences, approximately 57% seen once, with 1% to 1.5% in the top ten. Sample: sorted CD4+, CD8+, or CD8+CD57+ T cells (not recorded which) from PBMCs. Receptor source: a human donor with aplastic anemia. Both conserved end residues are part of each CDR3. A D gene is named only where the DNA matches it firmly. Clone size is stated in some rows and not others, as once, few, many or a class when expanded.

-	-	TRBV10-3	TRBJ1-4	CAISESPPTGEKLFF	TGTGCCATCAGTGAGTCACCCCCGACGGGGGAAAAACTGTTTTTT
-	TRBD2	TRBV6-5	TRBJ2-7	CASMRAGPYEQYF	TGTGCCAGCATGAGAGCGGGACCCTACGAGCAGTACTTC
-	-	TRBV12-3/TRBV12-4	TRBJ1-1	CASRLGRGNTEAFF	TGTGCCAGCAGGTTGGGTCGGGGGAACACTGAAGCTTTCTTT
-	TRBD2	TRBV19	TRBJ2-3	CASSIDPPIAGGSDTQYF	TGTGCCAGTAGTATAGACCCACCCATAGCGGGGGGGTCAGATACGCAGTATTTT
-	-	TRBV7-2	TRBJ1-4	CASSLDKGRNEKLFF	TGTGCCAGCAGCTTAGACAAGGGGCGTAATGAAAAACTGTTTTTT
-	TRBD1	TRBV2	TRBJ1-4	CASTRTGGEKLFF	TGTGCCAGCACGAGGACAGGGGGTGAAAAACTGTTTTTT
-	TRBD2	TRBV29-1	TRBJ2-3	CSGTSGGAGTDTQYF	TGCAGCGGCACTAGCGGGGGGGCCGGAACAGATACGCAGTATTTT
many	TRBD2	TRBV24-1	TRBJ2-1	CATDSSGQSSYNEQFF	TGTGCCACCGACTCTAGCGGGCAGAGCTCCTACAATGAGCAGTTCTTC
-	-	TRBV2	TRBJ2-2	CASMNDTNTGEPFF	TGTGCCAGCATGAACGACACGAACACCGGGGAGCCGTTTTTT
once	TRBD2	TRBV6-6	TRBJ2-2	CASKWEGRENTGELFF	TGTGCCAGCAAGTGGGAGGGCCGGGAAAACACCGGGGAGCTGTTTTTT
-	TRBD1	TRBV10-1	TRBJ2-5	CARGLTGTGVQNQETQYF	TGCGCCAGAGGTCTTACGGGGACAGGGGTCCAAAACCAAGAGACCCAGTACTTC
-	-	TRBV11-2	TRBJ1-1	CASSLERGVYF	TGTGCCAGCAGCTTAGAGAGAGGGGTGTATTTT
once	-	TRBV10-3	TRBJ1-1	CAISEKGGWAMNTEAFF	TGTGCCATCAGTGAGAAGGGGGGATGGGCTATGAACACTGAAGCTTTCTTT
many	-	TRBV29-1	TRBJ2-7	CSVRFTMAYEQYF	TGCAGCGTTAGGTTCACAATGGCTTACGAGCAGTACTTC
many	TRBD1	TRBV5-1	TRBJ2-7	CASSPGGTGAYEQYF	TGCGCCAGCAGCCCAGGCGGGACAGGGGCCTACGAGCAGTACTTC
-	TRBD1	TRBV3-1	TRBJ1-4	CASSQHGTGQKKLFF	TGTGCCAGCAGCCAACACGGGACAGGGCAGAAAAAACTGTTTTTT
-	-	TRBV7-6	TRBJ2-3	CASSFLAAGADTQYF	TGTGCCAGCAGCTTTCTGGCCGCAGGAGCAGATACGCAGTATTTT
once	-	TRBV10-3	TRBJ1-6	CAISGTYDNSPLHF	TGTGCCATCAGCGGGACATACGATAATTCACCCCTCCACTTT
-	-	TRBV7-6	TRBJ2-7	CASSLGVAGLGEQYF	TGTGCCAGCAGCTTAGGAGTTGCGGGACTCGGCGAGCAGTACTTC
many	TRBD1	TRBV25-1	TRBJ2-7	CASSEFRDRFYEQYF	TGTGCCAGCAGTGAGTTCCGGGACAGATTCTACGAGCAGTACTTC
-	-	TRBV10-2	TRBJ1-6	CASKQDSPLHF	TGCGCCAGCAAACAGGATTCACCCCTCCACTTT
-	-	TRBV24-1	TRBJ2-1	CATSDLSSGLGNEQFF	TGTGCCACCAGTGATTTGTCGTCAGGGCTCGGTAATGAGCAGTTCTTC
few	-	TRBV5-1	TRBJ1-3	CASSLGSSSGNTIYF	TGTGCCAGCAGCTTAGGGTCCTCCTCTGGAAACACCATATATTTT
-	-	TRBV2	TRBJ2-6	CASSRPGSGANVLTF	TGTGCCAGCAGTCGCCCGGGCTCTGGGGCCAACGTCCTGACTTTC
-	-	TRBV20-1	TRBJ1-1	CSALEVNTEAFF	TGCAGTGCGCTCGAAGTGAACACTGAAGCTTTCTTT
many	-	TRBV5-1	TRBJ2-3	CASSLSTGYTDTQYF	TGCGCCAGCAGCTTGTCGACAGGCTACACAGATACGCAGTATTTT
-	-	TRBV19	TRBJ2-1	CASSIYANTYNEQFF	TGTGCCAGTAGTATCTATGCGAATACCTACAATGAGCAGTTCTTC
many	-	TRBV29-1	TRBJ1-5	CSVGAKGQPQHF	TGCAGCGTTGGGGCCAAAGGTCAGCCCCAGCATTTT
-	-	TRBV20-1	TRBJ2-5	CSAKQRRGQETQYF	TGCAGTGCTAAACAACGGCGGGGACAAGAGACCCAGTACTTC
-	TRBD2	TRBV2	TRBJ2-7	CASRPGLGAYEQYF	TGTGCCAGCAGACCGGGACTAGGGGCCTACGAGCAGTACTTC
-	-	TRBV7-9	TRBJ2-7	CASSFLGAHEQYF	TGTGCCAGCAGCTTTCTAGGTGCCCACGAGCAGTACTTC
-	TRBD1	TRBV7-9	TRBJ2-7	CASSRIGTAYEQYF	TGTGCCAGCAGCCGTATCGGGACAGCCTACGAGCAGTACTTC
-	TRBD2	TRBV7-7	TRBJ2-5	CASSYRAGTSGGRQETQYF	TGTGCTAGCAGCTATAGGGCCGGGACTAGCGGGGGCCGGCAAGAGACCCAGTACTTC
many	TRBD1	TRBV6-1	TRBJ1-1	CASRPSLTGTYTEAFF	TGTGCCAGCCGCCCGAGTTTGACAGGGACGTACACTGAAGCTTTCTTT
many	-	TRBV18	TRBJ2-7	CASSPTLYEQYF	TGTGCCAGCTCACCGACATTGTACGAGCAGTACTTC
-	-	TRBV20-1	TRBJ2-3	CSALLGRLDTQYF	TGCAGTGCTCTCCTAGGACGGTTAGATACGCAGTATTTT
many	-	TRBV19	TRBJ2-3	CASSIRTGSWADTQYF	TGTGCCAGTAGTATCCGAACAGGGAGTTGGGCAGATACGCAGTATTTT
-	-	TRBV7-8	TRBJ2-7	CASSPGPDPGYEQYF	TGTGCCAGCAGCCCAGGACCCGACCCTGGCTACGAGCAGTACTTC
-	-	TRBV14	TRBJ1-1	CASSQGPPLEAFF	TGTGCCAGCAGCCAAGGACCCCCGCTTGAAGCTTTCTTT
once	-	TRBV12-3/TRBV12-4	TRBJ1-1	CASTHRRTEAFF	TGTGCCAGCACCCACAGGAGGACTGAAGCTTTCTTT
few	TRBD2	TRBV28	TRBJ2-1	CASKGLAGEVYEQFF	TGTGCCAGCAAGGGACTAGCGGGAGAAGTCTATGAGCAGTTCTTC
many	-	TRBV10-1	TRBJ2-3	CASSRQPGRDTQYF	TGCGCCAGCAGTCGTCAGCCTGGTCGGGATACGCAGTATTTT
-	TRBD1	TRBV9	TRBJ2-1	CASSEGQWNEQFF	TGTGCCAGCAGCGAGGGACAGTGGAATGAGCAGTTCTTC
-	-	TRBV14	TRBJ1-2	CASSQVQGYGYTF	TGTGCCAGCAGCCAGGTTCAGGGCTATGGCTACACCTTC
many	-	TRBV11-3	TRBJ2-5	CASSFMAGETQYF	TGTGCCAGCAGCTTTATGGCAGGAGAGACCCAGTACTTC
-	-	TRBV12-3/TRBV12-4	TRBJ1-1	CASSPLRGTEAFF	TGTGCCAGCAGTCCCCTCCGGGGCACTGAAGCTTTCTTT
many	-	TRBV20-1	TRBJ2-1	CSARDTTALNEQFF	TGCAGTGCTAGGGATACTACAGCCCTCAATGAGCAGTTCTTC
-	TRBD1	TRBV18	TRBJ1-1	CASSPPGQGARRNTEAFF	TGTGCCAGCTCACCACCTGGACAGGGGGCTAGGCGAAACACTGAAGCTTTCTTT
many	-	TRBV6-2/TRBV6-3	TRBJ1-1	CASSSPDRYNTEAFF	TGTGCCAGCAGTAGCCCCGATAGGTACAACACTGAAGCTTTCTTT
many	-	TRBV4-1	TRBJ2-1	CASSQERASEWHEQFF	TGCGCCAGCAGCCAAGAGAGAGCGTCCGAATGGCATGAGCAGTTCTTC
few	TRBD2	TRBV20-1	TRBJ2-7	CSARGLAGGYEQYF	TGCAGTGCTAGGGGTTTAGCGGGAGGTTACGAGCAGTACTTC
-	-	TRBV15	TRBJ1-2	CATTLGSQQFYGYTF	TGTGCCACCACCCTCGGCAGCCAACAATTCTATGGCTACACCTTC
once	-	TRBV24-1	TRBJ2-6	CATSGGALGANVLTF	TGTGCCACCAGTGGGGGGGCTCTTGGGGCCAACGTCCTGACTTTC
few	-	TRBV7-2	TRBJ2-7	CASTSTYEQYF	TGTGCCAGCACCTCAACCTACGAGCAGTACTTC
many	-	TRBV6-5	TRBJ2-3	CASSFQGTLADTQYF	TGTGCCAGCAGTTTCCAGGGTACTTTGGCAGATACGCAGTATTTT